The source of this T cell receptor (beta chain) is a study of cytotoxic CD8 clonotypes in ibrutinib-treated CLL. Study-wide background: Enrolment comprised about a dozen relapsed/refractory and 15 treatment-naive patients; about 17 were IGHV unmutated. Findings of the study overall: Shared public clonotypes were rare, and on treatment they either got smaller or stayed the same.

Germline CDR1 is SGDLS and CDR2 is YYNGEE. The CDR3 totals 13 residues. V dropped 2 bases and J dropped 4; count of bases not matched to a gene: 0. As concerns this clone: The antigen is undetermined.

TCR beta library input comprised roughly 1.8 micrograms of genomic DNA from cryopreserved PBMCs. Profiling relied on immunoSEQ multiplex PCR, and the TCRdb table lists in-frame clones only, not all of them. The profile covers about 200,000 clones, with over 60% appearing a single time and 10% to 15% taken by the ten largest. The source of this sequence is a human donor with chronic lymphocytic leukemia. The sample in question was PBMCs, obtained after 24 months of ibrutinib treatment. This rearrangement joins TRBV9 to TRBJ1-2, with 9 bases aligning to TRBD1. The CDR3 coding sequence is TGTGCCAGCAGCGTGGGACAGGGCTATGGCTACACCTTC. As protein: CASSVGQGYGYTF.